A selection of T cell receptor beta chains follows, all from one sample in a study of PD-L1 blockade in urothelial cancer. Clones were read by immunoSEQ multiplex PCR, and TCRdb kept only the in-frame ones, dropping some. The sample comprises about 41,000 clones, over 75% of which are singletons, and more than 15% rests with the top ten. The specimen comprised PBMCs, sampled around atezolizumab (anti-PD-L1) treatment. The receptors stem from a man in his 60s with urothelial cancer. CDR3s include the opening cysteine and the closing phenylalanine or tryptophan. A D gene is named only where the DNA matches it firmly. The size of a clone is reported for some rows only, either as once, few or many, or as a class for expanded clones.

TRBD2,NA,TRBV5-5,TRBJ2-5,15,TGTGCCAGCAGCCCGGATCGCGGGGGATATGAGACCCAGTACTTC,CASSPDRGGYETQYF
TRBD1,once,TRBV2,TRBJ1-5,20,TGTGCCAGCCATAACGACAGGGGAGCGGTCCCTTATCCCATTAATCAGCCCCAGCATTTT,CASHNDRGAVPYPINQPQHF
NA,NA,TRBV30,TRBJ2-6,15,TGTGCCTGGAGTGCCAACAGGGCAGGGGCCAACGTCCTGACTTTC,CAWSANRAGANVLTF
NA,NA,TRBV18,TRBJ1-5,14,TGTGCCAGCTCACCTCGGGGGGACAATCAGCCCCAGCATTTT,CASSPRGDNQPQHF
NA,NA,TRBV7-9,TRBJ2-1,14,TGTGCCAGCAGCTTCGGGACATTCGACAATGAGCAGTTCTTC,CASSFGTFDNEQFF
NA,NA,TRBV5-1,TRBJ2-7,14,TGCGCCAGCACCTCCGGAGGGGCCCCCTACGAGCAGTACTTC,CASTSGGAPYEQYF
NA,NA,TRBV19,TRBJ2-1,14,TGTGCCAGTAGTTCCTCAACGTCGGGTAATGAGCAGTTCTTC,CASSSSTSGNEQFF
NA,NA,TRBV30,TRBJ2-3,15,TGTGCCTGGAGTGGTGACGGCGGATTAACAGATACGCAGTATTTT,CAWSGDGGLTDTQYF
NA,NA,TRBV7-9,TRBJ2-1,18,TGTGCCAGCAGCTCCAACATACGGGGTTTAAGCTCCTACAATGAGCAGTTCTTC,CASSSNIRGLSSYNEQFF
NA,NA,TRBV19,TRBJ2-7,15,TGTGCCAGTAGTATCGATCCGACCGGCGGATACGAGCAGTACTTC,CASSIDPTGGYEQYF
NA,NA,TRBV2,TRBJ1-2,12,TGTGCCAGCAGTGAACGAGACTATGGCTACACCTTC,CASSERDYGYTF
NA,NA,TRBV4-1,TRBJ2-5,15,TGCGCCAGCAGCCGCGGACAGTCAGCCCAAGAGACCCAGTACTTC,CASSRGQSAQETQYF
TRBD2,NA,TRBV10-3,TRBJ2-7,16,TGTGCCATCAGTGATTTGGGCGGGAGGAGCTCCTACGAGCAGTACTTC,CAISDLGGRSSYEQYF
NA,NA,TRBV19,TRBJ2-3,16,TGTGCCAGTAGTATTACGAGGACAGCCTCCATGGGTACGCAGTATTTT,CASSITRTASMGTQYF
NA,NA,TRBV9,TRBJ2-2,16,TGTGCCAGCAGCGTAGGGACAGATTTGAACACCGGGGAGCTGTTTTTT,CASSVGTDLNTGELFF
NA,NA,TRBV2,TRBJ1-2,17,TGTGCCAGCAGCTTTGAGAACCAGGGTTCCTTTATTTATGGCTACACCTTC,CASSFENQGSFIYGYTF